This TCR beta chain appears in the sequencing data of a study of blood T cell repertoires in COVID-19. Background on the study: Samples taken during acute and convalescent COVID-19 were collected in the United States, Italy and Spain.

Recruits, aged about 18 to 90 years, lived in approximately 26 US areas. V dropped 5 bases and J dropped 4; count of bases not matched to a gene: 8. The CDR3 covers 15 residues. Germline CDR1 is MDHEN and CDR2 is SYDVKM. How the authors handled the data: Amplification with reference gene primers provided the estimates of nucleated cell counts. Method: immunoSEQ multiplex PCR; TCRdb's copy keeps in-frame clones and lacks some. Clonal size and the V and J genes are those of that table, whereas D and trimming came from the DNA. This table has under 300,000 clones, 75% to 90% appearing once. The sample was PBMCs or T cells enriched from blood (not recorded which). The sequence was obtained from a woman younger than 30 who had recovered from COVID-19. V gene TRBV28 combines with J gene TRBJ1-1; 9 nucleotides agree with TRBD1. The CDR3 DNA sequence: TGTGCCAGCAGTCCCCCGGGACAGGGAATCACTGAAGCTTTCTTT. The encoded protein is CASSPPGQGITEAFF.